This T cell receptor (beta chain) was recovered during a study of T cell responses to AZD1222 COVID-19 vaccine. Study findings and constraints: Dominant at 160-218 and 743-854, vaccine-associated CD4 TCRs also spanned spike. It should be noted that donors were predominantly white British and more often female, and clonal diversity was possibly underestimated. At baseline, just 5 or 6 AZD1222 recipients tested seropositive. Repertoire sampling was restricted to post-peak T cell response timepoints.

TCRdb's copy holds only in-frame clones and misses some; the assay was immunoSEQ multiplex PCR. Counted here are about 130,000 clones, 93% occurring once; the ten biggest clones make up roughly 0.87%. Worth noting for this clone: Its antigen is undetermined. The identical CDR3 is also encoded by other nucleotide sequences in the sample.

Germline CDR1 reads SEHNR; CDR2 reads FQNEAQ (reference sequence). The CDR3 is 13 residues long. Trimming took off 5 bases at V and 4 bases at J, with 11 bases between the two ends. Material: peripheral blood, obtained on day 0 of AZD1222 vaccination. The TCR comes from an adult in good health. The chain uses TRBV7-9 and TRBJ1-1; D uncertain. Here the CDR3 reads CASSPGGSTEAFF. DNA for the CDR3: TGTGCCAGCAGCCCCGGCGGGAGCACTGAAGCTTTCTTT.